The source of this T cell receptor (beta chain) is a study of blood T cell repertoires in COVID-19. Across the study: The United States, Italy and Spain supplied acute and convalescent COVID-19 samples. PBMCs, B-cell-depleted T cells, or T cells provided the cDNA or gDNA that made up the material.

This clone was detected only once. As handled by the study authors: By means of reference gene primer amplification, nucleated cell counts were estimated. Sequenced by immunoSEQ multiplex PCR; TCRdb stores in-frame clones only, minus some. V and J calls and clone size are given by that table; D and trimming were obtained from the DNA. The data hold about 94,000 clones, with roughly 80% observed a single time. This receptor was obtained from a human donor in a cohort sampled during active COVID-19. The sequencing sample was made of peripheral blood.

The chain's CDR3 is CASSLDQGRDTEAFF. CDR3 nucleotide sequence: TGTGCCAGCAGCTTAGACCAGGGTCGGGACACTGAAGCTTTCTTT. V usage is TRBV7-9 and J usage is TRBJ1-1; perhaps TRBD1 as D (5 bases). There are 15 residues in the CDR3. Germline CDR1 is SEHNR and CDR2 is FQNEAQ (reference sequence). Deletions cut 1 base from V and 3 bases from J, with 12 bases between.